What follows are 8 T cell receptor beta chains derived from one specimen sequenced in a study of response to subunit inactivated influenza vaccine. In TCRdb, the RT-PCR reads were re-called with MiXCR into one record per CDR3 protein. The data contain more than 400,000 distinct CDR3 sequences, about 10% of them singletons. This specimen consisted of PBMCs from blood, obtained about 40 days after vaccination. The source of these receptors is a man aged 50 to 60 who received an inactivated influenza vaccine.

This clonotype was observed at least ten times. The V call is TRBV20-1, the J call TRBJ2-7; 10 nucleotides match TRBD1. Germline CDR1 reads DFQATT; CDR2 reads SNEGSKA (reference sequence). The CDR3 has 12 amino acids. This CDR3 is CNPGQGIYEQYF. CDR3 in DNA: TGCAATCCGGGACAGGGGATCTACGAGCAGTACTTC.

This clonotype was detected ten times or more. The chain uses TRBV9 and TRBJ2-3, with unresolved D. Germline lookup yields CDR1 SGDLS and CDR2 YYNGEE. The CDR3 is 14 residues long. V lost 2 bases and J 0 bases, leaving 7 bases between the germline ends. CDR3 bases: TGTGCCAGCAGCGTCCACATAAGCACAGATACGCAGTATTTT. This encodes CASSVHISTDTQYF. Together with reference TRBV9 and TRBJ2-3, the CDR3 gives the full variable domain: DSGVTQTPKHLITATGQRVTLRCSPRSGDLSVYWYQQSLDQGLQFLIQYYNGEERAKGNILERFSAQQFPDLHSELNLSSLELGDSALYFCASSVHISTDTQYFGPGTRLTVL.

V and J are TRBV6-2 or TRBV6-3 and TRBJ2-3; the D is unclear. There are 12 residues in the CDR3. V lost 5 bases, J lost 2 bases, and 5 bases lay in between. The germline gives CDR1 MNHEY, CDR2 SVGEGT. For the CDR3, the DNA is TGTGCCAGCAGTAGGGTCACAGATACGCAGTATTTT. It yields the protein CASSRVTDTQYF.

This clonotype was seen more than once but under ten times. The chain combines TRBV20-1 with TRBJ2-5; 7 nucleotides align to TRBD2. Germline loops: CDR1 DFQATT, CDR2 SNEGSKA (reference sequence). The V segment lost 0 bases and the J segment 9 bases; nucleotides outside the gene matches: 4. The CDR3 runs 12 residues. This chain's CDR3 is CSARDRGVSQYF. The CDR3 DNA follows: TGCAGTGCTAGAGATCGGGGGGTCTCCCAGTACTTC.

The genes are TRBV7-2 and TRBJ2-7; TRBD1 aligns across 10 bases. Germline CDR1 is SGHTA and CDR2 is FQGNSA. The CDR3 has 14 amino acids. Germline trimming cut 7 bases from V and 5 bases from J; bases unmatched to any gene: 8. The CDR3 reads CASKRDRGRDEQYF. CDR3 DNA: TGTGCCAGCAAAAGGGACAGGGGAAGGGACGAGCAGTACTTC.

Many counts were recorded for this clonotype. This chain joins TRBV10-1 and TRBJ2-3; 15 bases line up with TRBD2. V was pared by 6 bases and J by 6 bases, with 13 bases of the junction left unmatched. Germline assignment: CDR1 WNHNN and CDR2 SYGVQD (reference sequence). The CDR3 is made up of 18 amino acids. As DNA, the CDR3 is TGCGCCAGCAGGAAGGGACTAGCGGGGGGCCTACACAGTGATACGCAGTATTTT. Amino acid sequence: CASRKGLAGGLHSDTQYF.

This clonotype came up a few times. The genes are TRBV29-1 and TRBJ1-2; D gene uncertain. This CDR3 is 11 amino acids long. CDR1 is SQVTM and CDR2 is ANQGSEA in the germline V gene. V shed 5 bases and J shed 6 bases, with 10 bases lying between them. This chain's CDR3 is CSVSGVNGYTF. Here the CDR3 DNA reads TGCAGCGTTTCAGGTGTTAATGGCTACACCTTC.

V gene TRBV7-6 combines with J gene TRBJ2-7; D gene ambiguous. The germline V and J ends were trimmed by 0 bases and 0 bases, with 9 bases remaining between them. CDR1 is SGHVS and CDR2 is FNYEAQ in the germline V gene. This CDR3 is built from 15 residues. This chain's CDR3 is CASSLADDSSYEQYF. CDR3 DNA sequence: TGTGCCAGCAGCTTAGCAGATGACTCCTCCTACGAGCAGTACTTC.